This T cell receptor (beta chain) was profiled in a study of OX40 agonist ivuxolimab in advanced cancers. This CDR3 comprises 14 residues. In germline, CDR1 is SGHTA, CDR2 FQGNSA. V gave up 5 bases and J gave up 7 bases, with 14 bases separating them. Generated by immunoSEQ multiplex PCR, the TCRdb table keeps only in-frame clones and is missing some. The table shows about 68,000 clones, with 70% to 90% occurring only once. The sample consisted of CD4+ or CD8+ T cells sorted from blood, taken in a trial of the OX40 agonist ivuxolimab. The rearrangement links TRBV7-2 to TRBJ2-2, with D perhaps being TRBD1 or TRBD2 (5 bases each). This TCR was recovered from an adult with an advanced solid tumor such as melanoma, head and neck, liver or kidney cancer. The CDR3 coding sequence is TGTGCCAGCAGCGTCGGTGTGGGGGTCGGGGAGCTGTTTTTT. Amino acid sequence: CASSVGVGVGELFF.